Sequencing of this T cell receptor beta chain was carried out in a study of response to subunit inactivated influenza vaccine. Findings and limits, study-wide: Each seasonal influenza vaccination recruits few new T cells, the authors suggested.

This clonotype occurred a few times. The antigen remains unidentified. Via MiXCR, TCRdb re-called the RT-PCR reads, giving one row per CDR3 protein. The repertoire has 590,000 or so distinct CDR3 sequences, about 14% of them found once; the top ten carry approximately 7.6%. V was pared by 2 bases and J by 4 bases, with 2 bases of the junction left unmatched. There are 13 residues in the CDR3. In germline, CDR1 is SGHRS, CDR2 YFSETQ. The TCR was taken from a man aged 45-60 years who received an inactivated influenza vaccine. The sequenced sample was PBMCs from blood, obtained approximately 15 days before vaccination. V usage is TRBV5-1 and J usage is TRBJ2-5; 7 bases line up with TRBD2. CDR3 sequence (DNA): TGCGCCAGCAGCTTACCTAGCGGAGAGACCCAGTACTTC. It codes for CASSLPSGETQYF.